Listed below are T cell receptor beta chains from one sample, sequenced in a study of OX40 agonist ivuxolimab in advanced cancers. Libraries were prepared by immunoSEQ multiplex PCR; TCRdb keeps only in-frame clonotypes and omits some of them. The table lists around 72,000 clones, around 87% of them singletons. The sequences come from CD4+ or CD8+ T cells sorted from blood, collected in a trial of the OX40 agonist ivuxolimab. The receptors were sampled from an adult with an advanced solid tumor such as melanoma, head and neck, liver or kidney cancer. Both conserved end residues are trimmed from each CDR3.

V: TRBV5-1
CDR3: ASSQPGLADTYEQY

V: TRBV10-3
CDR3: AISEAAESSYEQY

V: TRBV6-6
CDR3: ASSPTRTAYNEQF

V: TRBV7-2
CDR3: ASSRGKVGLREKLF

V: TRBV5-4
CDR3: ASSSPAGGEADTQY

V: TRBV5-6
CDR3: ASSQTGIGGTEAF

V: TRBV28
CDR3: ATAVSYQETQY

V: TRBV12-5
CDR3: ASGLPSSLTQY

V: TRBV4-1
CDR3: ASSQTGFSSYEQY

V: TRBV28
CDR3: ASSLDTYEQY

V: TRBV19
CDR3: ASGAPTSGIDEQY

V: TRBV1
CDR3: TSSQALPLTEGELF

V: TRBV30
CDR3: AWRIQGAYEQY

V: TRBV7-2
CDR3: ASSVQGAVNIQY

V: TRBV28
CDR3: ASSFFGGNQPQH

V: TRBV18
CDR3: ASSPLTGDGYT

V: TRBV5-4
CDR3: ASSLDSQHGYT

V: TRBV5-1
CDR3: ASSLDGGARYEQY

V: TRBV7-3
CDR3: ASSLGGGINTEAF

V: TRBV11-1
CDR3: ASSFGFKKRGERAGELF